Each of the 26 T cell receptor beta chains below was sequenced from the same sample in a study of shared clonotypes between healthy human individuals. Sequenced by immunoSEQ multiplex PCR; TCRdb stores in-frame clones only, minus some. The sample lists some 1.5 million clones, approximately 98% occurring once. The sequencing input was naive CD4+ T cells sorted from blood. Subset meaning: CD45RA+ positively selected. The receptors here all came from a young man in good health.

CDR3 sequence reads: CASRTTNTGELFF. The CDR3 nucleotides read TGTGCCAGCAGGACGACGAACACCGGGGAGCTGTTTTTT. V is TRBV28 and J is TRBJ2-2, with D unclear. V dropped 6 bases and J dropped 0 bases, with 5 bases sitting between them. The CDR3 has 13 residues. Germline V gives CDR1 MDHEN, CDR2 SYDVKM.

The chain couples TRBV7-2 to TRBJ1-3; D is undetermined. Germline CDR1 and CDR2: SGHTA and FQGNSA. V dropped 3 bases and J dropped 0 bases, with 6 bases sitting between them. The CDR3 has 14 residues. CDR3 in DNA: TGTGCCAGCAGCTTTGTTCCCTCTGGAAACACCATATATTTT. Its translation is CASSFVPSGNTIYF.

The chain couples TRBV28 to TRBJ2-7; D is unresolved. V was pared by 2 bases and J by 6 bases, with 17 bases between. The CDR3 contains 15 residues. Germline-derived CDR1 and CDR2 are MDHEN and SYDVKM. The CDR3 here is CASSLGGRVLVEQYF. As DNA, the CDR3 is TGTGCCAGCAGTTTAGGCGGAAGGGTCCTGGTCGAGCAGTACTTC.

This chain connects TRBV7-9 to TRBJ1-2; TRBD1 matches 7 bases. Germline V gives CDR1 SEHNR, CDR2 FQNEAQ (reference sequence). V shed 5 bases and J 2 bases; nucleotides not matched to a gene: 8. This CDR3 is 15 amino acids long. The CDR3, as DNA: TGTGCCAGCAGCCTGGTCATGGGACAGAACTATGGCTACACCTTC. This translates into CASSLVMGQNYGYTF.

V is TRBV5-6 and J is TRBJ1-1; tentatively, D is TRBD1 (6 bases). The CDR3 extends over 16 amino acids. Trimming removed 0 bases from V and 0 bases from J, with 12 bases in between. The germline V gene has CDR1 SGHDT and CDR2 YYEEEE. CDR3: CASSLAPTGLNTEAFF. CDR3 nucleotide sequence: TGTGCCAGCAGCTTGGCCCCGACAGGATTGAACACTGAAGCTTTCTTT.

With regard to this clone: This same CDR3 is encoded by further DNA sequences in the sample. The rearrangement joins TRBV18 to TRBJ2-5; D may be TRBD1 (6 bases). Germline V CDR1 and CDR2: KGHSH, LQKENI. The V end lost 2 bases, the J end lost 2 bases, and 12 bases lay between the germline ends. This CDR3 contains 15 residues. The CDR3 is CASSPAGTRQETQYF. The CDR3 DNA follows: TGTGCCAGCTCACCAGCCGGGACACGACAAGAGACCCAGTACTTC.

V gene TRBV18 combines with J gene TRBJ2-3; TRBD2 is a possible D gene (6 bases). Trimming removed 2 bases from V and 1 base from J, with 10 bases in between. The CDR3 consists of 15 residues. In germline, CDR1 is KGHSH, CDR2 LQKENI. CDR3 nucleotides: TGTGCCAGCTCACCAACCCCGGGGGGCACAGATACGCAGTATTTT. It is translated as CASSPTPGGTDTQYF.

The chain is built from TRBV10-3 and TRBJ2-5, with D tentatively TRBD1 (6 bases). Germline V gene lookup returns CDR1 ENHRY and CDR2 SYGVKD. The V end was cut by 10 bases, the J end by 4 bases, with 16 bases between. The CDR3 runs to 13 residues. This CDR3 is CASRTGSLETQYF. CDR3 DNA sequence: TGTGCCAGCCGTACAGGGTCCTTAGAGACCCAGTACTTC.

The rearrangement joins TRBV27 to TRBJ1-5, with 12 bases fitting TRBD1. J was trimmed by 0 bases and V by 1 base; bases with no gene match: 13. Per germline, CDR1 MNHEY and CDR2 SMNVEV (reference sequence). CDR3 size: 21 residues. The CDR3 is CASSLFYPGQGAANSNQPQHF. CDR3 in DNA: TGTGCCAGCAGTTTATTCTATCCGGGACAGGGGGCAGCTAATAGCAATCAGCCCCAGCATTTT.

V is TRBV13 and J is TRBJ2-1, with 9 bases that match TRBD1. V shed 1 base and J 5 bases; nucleotides not matched to a gene: 9. Germline loops: CDR1 PRHDT, CDR2 FYEKMQ (reference sequence). The CDR3 contains 17 residues. CDR3 amino acids: CASSLEFPGQGNNEQFF. In DNA form, the CDR3 reads TGTGCCAGCAGCTTAGAATTCCCGGGACAGGGTAACAATGAGCAGTTCTTC.

The rearrangement joins TRBV5-8 to TRBJ2-7; D is perhaps TRBD1 (6 bases). The length of the CDR3 is 14 residues. The germline CDR1 and CDR2 sequences are SGHTS and YDEGEE. V lost 1 base, J lost 6 bases, and 14 bases lay in between. CDR3 DNA: TGTGCCAGCAGCTTGTTCACAGGGTCGCGCGAGCAGTACTTC. Translated, it gives CASSLFTGSREQYF.

The CDR3: CSVEPDRGRHYGYTF. CDR3 in DNA: TGCAGCGTTGAACCAGACAGGGGCCGCCACTATGGCTACACCTTC. The V gene is TRBV29-1, the J gene TRBJ1-2; TRBD1 matches 8 bases. V lost 2 bases, J lost 3 bases, and 8 bases stayed unmatched. This CDR3 spans 15 amino acids. CDR1 is SQVTM and CDR2 is ANQGSEA in the germline V gene.

The V call is TRBV7-9, the J call TRBJ2-1; 10 bases align to TRBD2. Germline lookup yields CDR1 SEHNR and CDR2 FQNEAQ (reference sequence). CDR3 length: 18 amino acids. V lost 5 bases, J lost 3 bases, and 13 bases stayed unmatched. The CDR3 bases are TGTGCCAGCAGCCTGGGCCGCCTAGCGGGAGAAAACTACAATGAGCAGTTCTTC. Translating gives CASSLGRLAGENYNEQFF.

J is TRBJ2-1 and V is TRBV5-1, with TRBD2 matching 10 bases. The CDR3 length is 15 residues. The junction had 1 base not matched to a gene; V was cut back by 0 bases and J by 4 bases. Germline values: CDR1 SGHRS, CDR2 YFSETQ. CDR3 residues: CASSLDSGRYNEQFF. The CDR3, as DNA: TGCGCCAGCAGCTTGGATAGCGGGAGGTACAATGAGCAGTTCTTC.

The CDR3 nucleotides are TGCAGCGTTGTCGGACTAGCGGGGAGGATCGAGGGTTACAATGAGCAGTTCTTC. Its translation is CSVVGLAGRIEGYNEQFF. The genes are TRBV29-1 and TRBJ2-1; the match to TRBD2 covers 12 bases. The V gene end was trimmed by 4 bases and the J gene end by 4 bases; junction bases not matched to a gene: 14. Germline V CDR1 and CDR2: SQVTM, ANQGSEA. The CDR3 is 18 amino acids.

The sample holds one count of this clone. V and J are TRBV18 and TRBJ2-5, with 7 bases matching TRBD2. This CDR3 is 16 amino acids long. CDR1 KGHSH and CDR2 LQKENI come from the germline V gene. V was clipped by 6 bases and J by 7 bases; unmatched bases: 17. DNA for the CDR3: TGTGCCAGCTCCCATGAACAGCTAGCGTCGGGAGGGACCCAGTACTTC. Translating gives CASSHEQLASGGTQYF.

The J gene is TRBJ1-1, the V gene TRBV18; D ambiguous. V was trimmed by 3 bases and J by 2 bases, leaving 10 bases between them. Looked up from germline, CDR1 is KGHSH and CDR2 is LQKENI. CDR3 length: 14 residues. The CDR3 spells CASSPEGGNTEAFF. CDR3 sequence (DNA): TGTGCCAGCTCACCGGAGGGCGGTAACACTGAAGCTTTCTTT.

The V gene is TRBV5-1, the J gene TRBJ2-7; 8 nucleotides match TRBD2. V gave up 4 bases and J gave up 6 bases; unmatched junction bases: 3. Germline V CDR1 and CDR2: SGHRS, YFSETQ. The CDR3 has 12 amino acids. CDR3 nucleotide sequence: TGCGCCAGCAGCCCCGGGACTAGCGAGCAGTACTTC. This codes for CASSPGTSEQYF.

Notes on this clone: In the same sample, other DNA sequences code for this CDR3. The V and J genes are TRBV5-1 and TRBJ2-2; no clear D. Per the germline V gene, CDR1 is SGHRS and CDR2 is YFSETQ. V lost 0 bases and J 1 base, leaving 7 bases between the germline ends. The CDR3 length is 15 residues. The CDR3 DNA follows: TGCGCCAGCAGCTTGGGGTCTTTGAACACCGGGGAGCTGTTTTTT. It yields the protein CASSLGSLNTGELFF.

The chain couples TRBV7-2 to TRBJ1-1, with D maybe TRBD1 (6 bases). V was cut by 8 bases and J by 5 bases, with 21 bases left in between. CDR1 SGHTA and CDR2 FQGNSA come from the germline V gene. The CDR3 is made up of 15 amino acids. This chain's CDR3 is CASLRGNTQATEAFF. Written as DNA, the CDR3 is TGTGCCAGCTTGAGGGGGAACACCCAGGCTACTGAAGCTTTCTTT.

Comments on this clone: Within the sample, other DNA sequences also encode this same CDR3. The chain has TRBV6-5 and TRBJ1-4; D is unclear. Trimming shortened V by 0 bases and J by 8 bases, and 4 bases separated the two germline ends. CDR1 is MNHEY, CDR2 SVGAGI, per germline. This CDR3 has 12 residues. CDR3 sequence (DNA): TGTGCCAGCAGTTACTCGGGCGAAAAACTGTTTTTT. Protein: CASSYSGEKLFF.

The chain is built from TRBV2 and TRBJ2-1; perhaps D is TRBD1 or TRBD2 (5 bases each). This CDR3 comprises 14 residues. In germline, CDR1 is SNHLY, CDR2 FYNNEI. The germline V and J ends were trimmed by 4 bases and 3 bases, with 10 bases remaining between them. The CDR3 sequence is CASSGTRGYNEQFF. Written as DNA, the CDR3 is TGTGCCAGCAGTGGAACTAGGGGCTACAATGAGCAGTTCTTC. The full variable domain, in which reference TRBV2 and TRBJ2-1 provide the parts outside the CDR3, is EPEVTQTPSHQVTQMGQEVILRCVPISNHLYFYWYRQILGQKVEFLVSFYNNEISEKSEIFDDQFSVERPDGSNFTLKIRSTKLEDSAMYFCASSGTRGYNEQFFGPGTRLTVL.

The chain employs TRBV10-3 and TRBJ2-3, with unresolved D. Germline CDR1 reads ENHRY; CDR2 reads SYGVKD. The V and J ends lost 5 bases and 6 bases respectively, with 9 bases between them. The CDR3 runs to 12 residues. CDR3 DNA sequence: TGTGCCATCAGTCCGAGACCGGATACGCAGTATTTT. Its protein is CAISPRPDTQYF.

The chain couples TRBV19 to TRBJ2-1, with TRBD2 as a possible D gene (6 bases). Germline values: CDR1 LNHDA, CDR2 SQIVND (reference sequence). CDR3 length: 15 residues. V gave up 9 bases and J gave up 7 bases, with 22 bases separating them. The CDR3 bases are TGTGCCAGCTCCCTTCTTACGGGAGCCTGGAATGAGCAGTTCTTC. Translation gives CASSLLTGAWNEQFF.

This chain links TRBV7-6 with TRBJ2-1; the match to TRBD2 covers 9 bases. CDR3 length equals 14 residues. Trimming cost V 4 bases and J 9 bases; bases outside gene matches: 7. Per germline, CDR1 SGHVS and CDR2 FNYEAQ. CDR3 amino acids: CASSSTPTSGEQFF. CDR3 nucleotides: TGTGCCAGCAGCTCCACCCCGACTAGCGGTGAGCAGTTCTTC.

The chain has TRBV5-6 and TRBJ2-1; D ambiguous. Deletions cut 1 base from V and 1 base from J, with 12 bases between. Germline loops: CDR1 SGHDT, CDR2 YYEEEE. The CDR3 spans 16 residues. Written as DNA, the CDR3 is TGTGCCAGCAGCTTGCTGGGTAGCTATTCCTACAATGAGCAGTTCTTC. Protein sequence: CASSLLGSYSYNEQFF.